The 9 T cell receptor beta chains reported below all come from one sample, sequenced in a study of response to subunit inactivated influenza vaccine. TCRdb processed the RT-PCR reads anew with MiXCR; each CDR3 protein has one entry. Among about 700,000 distinct CDR3 sequences listed, around 15% were seen once. This sample comprised PBMCs from blood, obtained roughly 15 days before vaccination. Every receptor here comes from a man aged 50 to 60 who received an inactivated influenza vaccine.

As to this clonotype: An end of the junction does not agree with germline; a read error may underlie this. The chain couples TRBV7-7 to TRBJ2-2, with 10 bases lining up with TRBD2. The CDR3 runs 19 residues. CDR1 SSHAT and CDR2 FNYEAQ come from the germline V gene (reference sequence). CDR3 sequence reads: CASSLGSSRTSGPTGELFF. CDR3 nucleotide sequence: TGTGCTAGCAGCTTAGGAAGCTCAAGGACTAGCGGACCCACGGGGGAGCTGTTTTTT.

V is TRBV20-1 and J is TRBJ1-4, with D tentatively TRBD1 (6 bases). The germline V gene has CDR1 DFQATT and CDR2 SNEGSKA (reference sequence). This CDR3 comprises 14 residues. V was trimmed by 6 bases and J by 8 bases, leaving 19 bases between them. Here the CDR3 DNA reads TGCAGTGCCAGCCTGTGGGACACAAGGGAAAAACTGTTTTTT. Its translation is CSASLWDTREKLFF.

This chain links TRBV4-3 with TRBJ2-5; D not resolved. The CDR3 spans 16 residues. Trimming took 1 base from V and 5 from J, leaving 17 bases between them. CDR1 and CDR2 (germline): LGHNA, YSLEER. The CDR3 region is CASSQGAAGSQETQYF. The CDR3 nucleotides read TGCGCCAGCAGCCAAGGGGCAGCCGGGTCTCAGGAGACCCAGTACTTC.

This clonotype was found a few times. This chain links TRBV20-1 with TRBJ1-6; 7 nucleotides align to TRBD1. The CDR3 is 15 amino acids. Germline V gives CDR1 DFQATT, CDR2 SNEGSKA (reference sequence). V lost 3 bases to trimming and J lost 0 bases; unmatched junction nucleotides: 2. CDR3 region: CSASRDSSYNSPLHF. The CDR3 DNA sequence: TGCAGTGCTAGTCGGGACAGCTCCTATAATTCACCCCTCCACTTT.

This sequence joins TRBV7-8 and TRBJ1-4; possibly TRBD1 for D (6 bases). Germline V gene sequence: CDR1 SGHVS, CDR2 FQNEAQ. This CDR3 has 14 amino acids. V dropped 6 bases and J dropped 8 bases, with 16 bases sitting between them. The CDR3 sequence is CASSLGGPREKLFF. The CDR3 region has the DNA TGTGCCAGCAGTCTGGGGGGGCCGCGAGAAAAACTGTTTTTT.

The rearrangement uses TRBV5-1 and TRBJ2-7, with TRBD2 matching 7 bases. With V trimmed by 0 bases and J by 6 bases, 9 bases remained unmatched. The CDR3 is 15 amino acids. From germline, CDR1 is SGHRS and CDR2 YFSETQ. The CDR3 region is CASSLVGGGHPEQYF. CDR3 DNA: TGCGCCAGCAGCTTGGTTGGGGGAGGGCATCCCGAGCAGTACTTC.

This clonotype has just a few counts. The V call is TRBV20-1, the J call TRBJ2-7; D ambiguous. This CDR3 comprises 13 residues. Per the germline V gene, CDR1 is DFQATT and CDR2 is SNEGSKA (reference sequence). Trimming removed 3 bases from V and 3 bases from J, with 12 bases in between. The DNA for the CDR3 is TGCAGTGCTAGGGGCAGGACGAACTACGAGCAGTACTTC. Its translation is CSARGRTNYEQYF.

This chain uses TRBV7-2 with TRBJ1-6, with D perhaps TRBD1 (6 bases). V was shortened by 0 bases and J by 5 bases, with 11 bases between the two germline ends. CDR3 length: 16 residues. The V gene's germline CDR1 is SGHTA and CDR2 FQGNSA. CDR3 sequence: CASSLAARGNNSPLHF. The CDR3 bases are TGTGCCAGCAGCTTAGCAGCCAGGGGTAATAATTCACCCCTCCACTTT.

The V call is TRBV28, the J call TRBJ2-3; D might be TRBD1 or TRBD2, each matching 5 bases. V was trimmed by 8 bases and J by 4 bases, leaving 16 bases between them. CDR3 size: 14 residues. Germline V lookup: CDR1 MDHEN, CDR2 SYDVKM. CDR3 bases: TGTGCCAGCTCCCAGAGGGGTGGGCCAGATACGCAGTATTTT. It codes for CASSQRGGPDTQYF.